This TCR beta chain originates from a study of CD8 T cells in ankylosing spondylitis. Findings and limits, study-wide: A TCR beta motif of 7 or 8 highly homologous variants appeared characteristic of ankylosing spondylitis blood.

V lost 0 bases and J lost 5, with 11 bases in between. Looked up from germline, CDR1 is SGHRS and CDR2 is YFSETQ. The CDR3 consists of 15 residues. Quantitative 5'-RACE with molecular barcodes generated TCR beta libraries. TCRdb re-analysed the 5' RACE reads in MiXCR, keeping a single row per CDR3 protein. Of about 220,000 distinct CDR3 sequences in the sample, approximately 7.4% were seen once. This clonotype was seen repeatedly, ten times or more. Its antigen remains unidentified. The sequence derives from a male donor with ankylosing spondylitis. This chain joins TRBV5-1 and TRBJ2-2; D is unresolved. The sample taken for sequencing was blood, either unsorted or a sorted T cell fraction (not recorded which). The CDR3 here is CASSLAFGGTGELFF. The CDR3 DNA sequence: TGCGCCAGCAGCTTGGCCTTTGGCGGAACCGGGGAGCTGTTTTTT.